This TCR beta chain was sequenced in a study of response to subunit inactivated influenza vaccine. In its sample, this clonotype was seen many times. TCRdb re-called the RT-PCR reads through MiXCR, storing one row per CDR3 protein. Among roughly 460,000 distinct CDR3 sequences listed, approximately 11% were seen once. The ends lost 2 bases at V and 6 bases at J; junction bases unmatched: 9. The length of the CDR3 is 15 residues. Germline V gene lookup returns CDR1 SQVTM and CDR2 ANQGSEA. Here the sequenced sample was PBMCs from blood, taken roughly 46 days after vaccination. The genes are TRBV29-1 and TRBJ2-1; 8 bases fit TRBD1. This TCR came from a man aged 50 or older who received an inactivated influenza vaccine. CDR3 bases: TGCAGCGTTGAACGTAGACAGGGGATGGGCAATGAGCAGTTCTTC. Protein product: CSVERRQGMGNEQFF.